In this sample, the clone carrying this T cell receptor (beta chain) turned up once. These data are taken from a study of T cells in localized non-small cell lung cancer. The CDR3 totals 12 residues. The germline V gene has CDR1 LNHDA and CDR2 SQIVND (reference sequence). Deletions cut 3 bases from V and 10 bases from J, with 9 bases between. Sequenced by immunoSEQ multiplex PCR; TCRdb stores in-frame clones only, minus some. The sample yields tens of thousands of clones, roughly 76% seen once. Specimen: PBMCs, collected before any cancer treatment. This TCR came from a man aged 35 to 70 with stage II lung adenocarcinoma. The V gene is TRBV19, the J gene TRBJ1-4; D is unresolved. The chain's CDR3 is CASSIQNGKLFF. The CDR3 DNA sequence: TGTGCCAGTAGTATTCAGAACGGAAAACTGTTTTTT.